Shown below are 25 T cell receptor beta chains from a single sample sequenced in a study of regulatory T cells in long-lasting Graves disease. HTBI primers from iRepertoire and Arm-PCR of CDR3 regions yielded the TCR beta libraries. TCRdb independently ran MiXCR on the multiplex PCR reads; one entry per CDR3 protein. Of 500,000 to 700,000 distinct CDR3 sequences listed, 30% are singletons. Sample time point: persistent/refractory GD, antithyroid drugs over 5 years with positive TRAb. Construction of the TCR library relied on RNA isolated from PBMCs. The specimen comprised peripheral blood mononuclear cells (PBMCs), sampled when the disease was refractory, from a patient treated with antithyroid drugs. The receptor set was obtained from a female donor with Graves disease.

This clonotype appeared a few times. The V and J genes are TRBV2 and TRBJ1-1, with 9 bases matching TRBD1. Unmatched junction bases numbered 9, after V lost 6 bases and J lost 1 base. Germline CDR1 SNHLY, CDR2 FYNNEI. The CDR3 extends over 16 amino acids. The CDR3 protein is CASSPPRTGANTEAFF. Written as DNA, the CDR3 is TGTGCCAGCAGCCCACCTCGGACAGGGGCGAACACTGAAGCTTTCTTT.

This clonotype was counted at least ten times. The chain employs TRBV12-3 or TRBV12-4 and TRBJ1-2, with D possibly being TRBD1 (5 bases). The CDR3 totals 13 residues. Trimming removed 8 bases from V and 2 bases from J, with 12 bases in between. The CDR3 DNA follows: TGTGCCAGCGCCCCTCGGGGCAACTATGGCTACACCTTC. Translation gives CASAPRGNYGYTF.

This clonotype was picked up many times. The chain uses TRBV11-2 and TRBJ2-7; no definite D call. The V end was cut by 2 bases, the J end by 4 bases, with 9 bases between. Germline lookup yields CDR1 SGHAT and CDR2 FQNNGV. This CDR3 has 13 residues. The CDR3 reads CASSLLGQYEQYF. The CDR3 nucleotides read TGTGCCAGCAGCTTACTCGGTCAGTACGAGCAGTACTTC.

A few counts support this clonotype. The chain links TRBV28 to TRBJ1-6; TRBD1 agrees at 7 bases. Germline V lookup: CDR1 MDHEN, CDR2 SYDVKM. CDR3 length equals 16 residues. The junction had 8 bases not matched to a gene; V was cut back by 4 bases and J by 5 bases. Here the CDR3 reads CASSYSQGQNNSPLHF. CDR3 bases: TGTGCCAGCAGTTATTCCCAGGGACAGAATAATTCACCCCTCCACTTT. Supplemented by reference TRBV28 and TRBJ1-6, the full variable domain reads DVKVTQSSRYLVKRTGEKVFLECVQDMDHENMFWYRQDPGLGLRLIYFSYDVKMKEKGDIPEGYSVSREKKERFSLILESASTNQTSMYLCASSYSQGQNNSPLHFGNGTRLTVT.

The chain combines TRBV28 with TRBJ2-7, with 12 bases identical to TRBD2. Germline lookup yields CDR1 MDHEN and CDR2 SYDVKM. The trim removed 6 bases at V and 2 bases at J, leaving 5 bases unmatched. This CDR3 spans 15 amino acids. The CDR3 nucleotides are TGTGCCAGCAGCGCTGGGACTAGCGGGCCCTACGAGCAGTACTTC. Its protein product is CASSAGTSGPYEQYF.

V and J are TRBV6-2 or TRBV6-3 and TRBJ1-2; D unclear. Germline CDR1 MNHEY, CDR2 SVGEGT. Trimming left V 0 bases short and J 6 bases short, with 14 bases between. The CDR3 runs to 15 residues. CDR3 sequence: CASSYSIGRLHGYTF. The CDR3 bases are TGTGCCAGCAGTTACTCGATCGGACGGCTACATGGCTACACCTTC.

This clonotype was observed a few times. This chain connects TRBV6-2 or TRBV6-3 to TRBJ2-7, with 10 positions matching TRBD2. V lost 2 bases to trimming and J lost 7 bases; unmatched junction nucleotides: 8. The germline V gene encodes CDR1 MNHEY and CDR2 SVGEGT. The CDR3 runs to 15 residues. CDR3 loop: CASSYTSGKRGEQYF. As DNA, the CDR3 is TGTGCCAGCAGTTACACTAGCGGGAAACGGGGAGAGCAGTACTTC.

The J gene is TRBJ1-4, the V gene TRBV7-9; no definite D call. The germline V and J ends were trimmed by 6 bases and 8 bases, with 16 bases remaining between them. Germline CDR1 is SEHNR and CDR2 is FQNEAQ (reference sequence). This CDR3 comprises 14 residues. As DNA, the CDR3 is TGTGCCAGCAGGCCCGGTTCAGTCGGCGAAAAACTGTTTTTT. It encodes CASRPGSVGEKLFF.

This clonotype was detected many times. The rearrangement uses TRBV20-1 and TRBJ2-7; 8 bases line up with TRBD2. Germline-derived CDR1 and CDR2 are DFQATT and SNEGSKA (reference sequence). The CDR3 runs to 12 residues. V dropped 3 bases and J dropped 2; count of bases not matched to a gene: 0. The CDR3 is CSASGRAYEQYF. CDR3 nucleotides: TGCAGTGCTAGCGGGAGGGCCTACGAGCAGTACTTC.

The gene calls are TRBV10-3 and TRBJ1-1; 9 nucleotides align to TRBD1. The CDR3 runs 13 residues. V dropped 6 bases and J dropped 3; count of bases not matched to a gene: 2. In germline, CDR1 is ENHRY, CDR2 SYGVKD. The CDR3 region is CAIRRTGDTEAFF. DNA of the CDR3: TGTGCCATCAGAAGGACAGGGGACACTGAAGCTTTCTTT.

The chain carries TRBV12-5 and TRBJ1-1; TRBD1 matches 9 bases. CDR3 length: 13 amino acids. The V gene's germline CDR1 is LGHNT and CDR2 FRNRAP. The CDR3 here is CASSEMTGGIPFF. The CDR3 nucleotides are TGTGCCAGCAGCGAAATGACAGGGGGTATACCTTTCTTT. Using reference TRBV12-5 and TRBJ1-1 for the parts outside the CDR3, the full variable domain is DARVTQTPRHKVTEMGQEVTMRCQPILGHNTVFWYRQTMMQGLELLAYFRNRAPLDDSGMPKDRFSAEMPDATLATLKIQPSEPRDSAVYFCASSEMTGGIPFFGQGTRLTVV.

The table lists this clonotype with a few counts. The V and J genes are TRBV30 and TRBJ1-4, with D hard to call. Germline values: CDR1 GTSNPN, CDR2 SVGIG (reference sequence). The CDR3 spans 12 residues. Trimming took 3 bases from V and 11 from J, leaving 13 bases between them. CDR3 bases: TGTGCCTGGAGGACGAATGTGGGGAAACTGTTTTTT. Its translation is CAWRTNVGKLFF.

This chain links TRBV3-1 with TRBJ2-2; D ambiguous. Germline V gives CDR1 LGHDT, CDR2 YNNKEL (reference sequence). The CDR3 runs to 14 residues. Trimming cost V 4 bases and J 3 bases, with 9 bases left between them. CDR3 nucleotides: TGTGCCAGCAGCCCGGGTCTGTACACCGGGGAGCTGTTTTTT. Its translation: CASSPGLYTGELFF.

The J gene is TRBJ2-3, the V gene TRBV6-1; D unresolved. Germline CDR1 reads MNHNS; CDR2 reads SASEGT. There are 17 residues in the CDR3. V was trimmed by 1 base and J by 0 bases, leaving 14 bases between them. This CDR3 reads CASSEVPPGPSTDTQYF. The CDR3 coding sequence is TGTGCCAGCAGTGAAGTTCCCCCCGGTCCTAGCACAGATACGCAGTATTTT.

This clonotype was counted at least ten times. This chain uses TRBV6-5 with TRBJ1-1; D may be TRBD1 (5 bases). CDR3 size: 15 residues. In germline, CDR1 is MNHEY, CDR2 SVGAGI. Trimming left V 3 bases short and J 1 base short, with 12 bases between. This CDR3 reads CASSYQGKGNTEAFF. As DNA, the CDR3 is TGTGCCAGCAGTTATCAGGGAAAAGGGAACACTGAAGCTTTCTTT.

As DNA, the CDR3 is TGTGCCAGTACTTTAGCTGAAAATTCACCCCTCCACTTT. It encodes CASTLAENSPLHF. The chain uses TRBV6-2 or TRBV6-3 and TRBJ1-6; D is ambiguous. This CDR3 is built from 13 residues. The germline CDR1 and CDR2 sequences are MNHEY and SVGEGT. Trimming stripped 9 bases from V and 7 bases from J, with 13 bases between.

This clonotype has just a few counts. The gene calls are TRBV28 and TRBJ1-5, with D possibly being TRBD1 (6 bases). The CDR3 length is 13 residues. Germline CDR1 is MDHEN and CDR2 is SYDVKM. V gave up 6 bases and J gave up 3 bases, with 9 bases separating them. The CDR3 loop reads CASSRGLNQPQHF. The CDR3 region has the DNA TGTGCCAGCAGCCGGGGGCTCAATCAGCCCCAGCATTTT. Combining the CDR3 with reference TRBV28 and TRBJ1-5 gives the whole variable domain DVKVTQSSRYLVKRTGEKVFLECVQDMDHENMFWYRQDPGLGLRLIYFSYDVKMKEKGDIPEGYSVSREKKERFSLILESASTNQTSMYLCASSRGLNQPQHFGDGTRLSIL.

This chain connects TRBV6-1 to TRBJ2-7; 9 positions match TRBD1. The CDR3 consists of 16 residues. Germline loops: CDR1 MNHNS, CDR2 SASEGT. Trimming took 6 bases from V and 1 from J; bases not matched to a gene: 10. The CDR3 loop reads CASSRNRGPDSYEQYF. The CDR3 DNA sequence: TGTGCCAGCAGCCGGAACAGGGGGCCGGATTCCTACGAGCAGTACTTC.

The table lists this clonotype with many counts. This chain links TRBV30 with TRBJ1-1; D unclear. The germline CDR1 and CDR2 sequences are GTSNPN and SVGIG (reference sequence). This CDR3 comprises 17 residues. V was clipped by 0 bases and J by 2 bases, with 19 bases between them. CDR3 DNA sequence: TGTGCCTGGAGTGTACCCCGTCTCCGGACGGCCAACACTGAAGCTTTCTTT. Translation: CAWSVPRLRTANTEAFF.

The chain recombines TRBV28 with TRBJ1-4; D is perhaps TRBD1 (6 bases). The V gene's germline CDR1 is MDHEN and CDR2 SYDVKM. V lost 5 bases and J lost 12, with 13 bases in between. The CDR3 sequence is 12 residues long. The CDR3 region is CASSPQNRELFF. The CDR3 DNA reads TGTGCCAGCAGTCCCCAAAACAGGGAACTGTTTTTT. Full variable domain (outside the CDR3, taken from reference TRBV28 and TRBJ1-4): DVKVTQSSRYLVKRTGEKVFLECVQDMDHENMFWYRQDPGLGLRLIYFSYDVKMKEKGDIPEGYSVSREKKERFSLILESASTNQTSMYLCASSPQNRELFFGSGTQLSVL.

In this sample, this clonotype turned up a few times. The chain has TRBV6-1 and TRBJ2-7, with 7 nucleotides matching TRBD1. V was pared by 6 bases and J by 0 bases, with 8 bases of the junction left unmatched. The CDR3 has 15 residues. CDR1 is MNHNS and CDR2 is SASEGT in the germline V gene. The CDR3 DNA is TGTGCCAGCAGAGTTCCGGGACAGAGCTCCTACGAGCAGTACTTC. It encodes CASRVPGQSSYEQYF.

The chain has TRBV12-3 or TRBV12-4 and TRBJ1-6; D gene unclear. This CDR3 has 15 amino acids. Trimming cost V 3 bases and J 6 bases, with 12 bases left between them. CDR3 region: CASSFETGINSPLHF. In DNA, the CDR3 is TGTGCCAGCAGTTTTGAAACGGGAATTAATTCACCCCTCCACTTT.

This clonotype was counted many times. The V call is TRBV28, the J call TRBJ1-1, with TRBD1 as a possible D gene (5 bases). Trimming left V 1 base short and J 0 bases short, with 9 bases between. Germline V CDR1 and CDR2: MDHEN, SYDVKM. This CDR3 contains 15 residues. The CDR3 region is CASSLFDRMNTEAFF. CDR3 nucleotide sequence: TGTGCCAGCAGTTTATTCGACAGAATGAACACTGAAGCTTTCTTT.

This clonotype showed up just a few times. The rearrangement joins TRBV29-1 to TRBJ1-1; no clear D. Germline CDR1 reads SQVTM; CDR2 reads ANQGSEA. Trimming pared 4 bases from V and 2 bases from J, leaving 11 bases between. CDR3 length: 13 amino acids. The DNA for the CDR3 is TGCAGCGTTGTCCTCGCCATTAACACTGAAGCTTTCTTT. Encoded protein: CSVVLAINTEAFF.

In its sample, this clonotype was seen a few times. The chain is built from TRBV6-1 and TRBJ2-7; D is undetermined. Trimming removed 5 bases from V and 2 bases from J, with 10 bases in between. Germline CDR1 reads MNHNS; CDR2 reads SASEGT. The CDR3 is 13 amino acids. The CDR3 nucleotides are TGTGCCAGCAGTACGGGTTTCGCCTACGAGCAGTACTTC. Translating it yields CASSTGFAYEQYF.